This TCR beta chain was sequenced in a study of cytomegalovirus exposure and HLA in healthy donors. The CDR3 spans 14 residues. Germline CDR1 reads MNHNY; CDR2 reads SVGAGI (reference sequence). J was trimmed by 3 bases and V by 7 bases; bases with no gene match: 7. Concerning this clone: What it recognizes is unknown.

General observations from the study: Altogether, 150 or so TCR beta chains were recorded as cytomegalovirus-associated. Owing to their indistinguishability, certain V segments, notably TRBV6-2 and TRBV6-3, were excluded. Beyond CMV serostatus, there was no information to go on about immune exposure.

PCR involved 60 Vbeta and 13 Jbeta primers. Original processing methods: A later analysis counted around 80 million unique TCR beta chains, some 10 million shared. Measured with immunoSEQ multiplex PCR; TCRdb has only the in-frame clones, and not every one. D and trimming come from the DNA, and the V and J calls and clone size come from that table. The sample gives around 77,000 clones, about four fifths of which show up once; roughly 3.5% is in the top ten. Sequenced input: PBMCs. The sequence was collected from a man in his forties or fifties in good health and CMV-seronegative. This chain connects TRBV6-6 to TRBJ2-5; 8 positions agree with TRBD1. The CDR3 spells CASNVQGGEETQYF. The CDR3 bases are TGTGCCAGCAACGTACAGGGGGGTGAAGAGACCCAGTACTTC.